The next 19 T cell receptor beta chains were all read from a single sample in a study of T cells after yellow fever vaccination. One entry per CDR3 protein, called by TCRdb with MiXCR from the 5' RACE reads. Here the sample spans a few hundred thousand distinct CDR3 sequences, less than 9.5% being singletons. Sequenced here: CD4+ T cells sorted from PBMCs, sampled 5 days after the yellow fever booster vaccination. These receptors were collected from a man aged 18 to 30 who received the YFV17D yellow fever vaccine.

This clonotype was recorded at least ten times. The chain is built from TRBV7-2 and TRBJ2-5; 7 bases line up with TRBD2. Germline CDR1 SGHTA, CDR2 FQGNSA. Trimming at V came to 1 base and at J to 5 bases, leaving 7 bases not matched to a gene. The CDR3 runs to 15 residues. This chain's CDR3 is CASSLESRGRETQYF. The CDR3 nucleotides read TGTGCCAGCAGCTTAGAGTCGCGGGGGAGGGAGACCCAGTACTTC.

There are many counts of this clonotype. This chain connects TRBV20-1 to TRBJ2-3, with D maybe TRBD1 (7 bases). Germline V CDR1 and CDR2: DFQATT, SNEGSKA (reference sequence). Trimming stripped 2 bases from V and 4 bases from J, with 16 bases between. This CDR3 is 15 amino acids long. CDR3 residues: CSARSQGGMADTQYF. The DNA of the CDR3 is TGCAGTGCTAGATCTCAGGGGGGTATGGCAGATACGCAGTATTTT.

The chain is built from TRBV6-2 or TRBV6-3 and TRBJ1-6; D is ambiguous. Trimming cost V 6 bases and J 10 bases, with 16 bases left between them. The CDR3 sequence is 14 residues long. Germline V gene sequence: CDR1 MNHEY, CDR2 SVGEGT. CDR3 nucleotides: TGTGCCAGCAGCGGGAGGTTACCTGGATCACCCCTCCACTTT. Amino acids: CASSGRLPGSPLHF.

A few counts support this clonotype. The V and J genes are TRBV19 and TRBJ2-1; D not resolved. V shed 3 bases and J shed 0 bases, with 12 bases lying between them. Germline lookup yields CDR1 LNHDA and CDR2 SQIVND (reference sequence). The CDR3 loop spans 16 amino acids. The DNA of the CDR3 is TGTGCCAGTAGTATTTTCCAGGTCGGCTCCTACAATGAGCAGTTCTTC. Translating gives CASSIFQVGSYNEQFF.

The V call is TRBV7-2, the J call TRBJ2-5; either TRBD1 or TRBD2 may fit D (5 bases each). Per germline, CDR1 SGHTA and CDR2 FQGNSA. The CDR3 covers 13 residues. Deletions cut 5 bases from V and 7 bases from J, with 14 bases between. The DNA of the CDR3 is TGTGCCAGCAGCGCCGGGGACCGTGGGACCCAGTACTTC. This encodes CASSAGDRGTQYF.

This clonotype was seen ten or more times. The chain uses TRBV7-9 and TRBJ1-1; possibly TRBD1 for D (5 bases). Germline CDR1 SEHNR, CDR2 FQNEAQ (reference sequence). CDR3 length: 13 residues. Deletions cut 6 bases from V and 3 bases from J, with 11 bases between. CDR3 amino acids: CASRGGRDTEAFF. The CDR3 DNA sequence: TGTGCCAGCAGGGGGGGTCGGGACACTGAAGCTTTCTTT.

This clonotype was counted only a few times. The chain is built from TRBV2 and TRBJ1-2; D is uncertain. This CDR3 is 11 amino acids long. Trimming took off 8 bases at V and 1 base at J, with 5 bases between the two ends. Per germline, CDR1 SNHLY and CDR2 FYNNEI. The CDR3 spells CASHYNYGYTF. In DNA form, the CDR3 reads TGTGCCAGCCATTATAACTATGGCTACACCTTC. Filled out from reference TRBV2 and TRBJ1-2, the complete variable domain reads EPEVTQTPSHQVTQMGQEVILRCVPISNHLYFYWYRQILGQKVEFLVSFYNNEISEKSEIFDDQFSVERPDGSNFTLKIRSTKLEDSAMYFCASHYNYGYTFGSGTRLTVV.

The sample holds a few counts of this clonotype. V and J are TRBV12-3 or TRBV12-4 and TRBJ2-5; D gene uncertain. Trimming left V 3 bases short and J 3 bases short, with 8 bases between. The CDR3 extends over 13 amino acids. As DNA, the CDR3 is TGTGCCAGCAGTTTTGCCTTGAAAGAGACCCAGTACTTC. Amino acid sequence: CASSFALKETQYF.

In its sample, this clonotype was seen a few times. The chain joins TRBV29-1 to TRBJ1-4; weak D call: TRBD1 (5 bases). This CDR3 spans 11 amino acids. Between the trimmed V and J ends, which lost 7 bases and 8 bases, there was a span of 11 bases. Germline-derived CDR1 and CDR2 are SQVTM and ANQGSEA. In DNA form, the CDR3 reads TGCAGCGGGAGTCCAGGGGAAAAACTGTTTTTT. Protein product: CSGSPGEKLFF.

This clonotype was seen many times. The rearrangement uses TRBV12-3 or TRBV12-4 and TRBJ1-2; D remains ambiguous. CDR3 size: 13 residues. The V gene lost 6 bases and the J gene lost 4 bases, with 12 bases spanning the gap. CDR3 nucleotides: TGTGCCAGCAGACAACAAGCAGGCTATGGCTACACCTTC. This encodes CASRQQAGYGYTF.

V is TRBV25-1 and J is TRBJ2-4, with 7 bases aligning to TRBD1. The CDR3 is 15 residues long. After removal of 4 bases from V and 4 bases from J, the junction contained 7 bases not matched to a gene. CDR1 and CDR2 (germline): MGHDK, SYGVNS. CDR3: CASSVSGTAKNIQYF. Written as DNA, the CDR3 is TGTGCCAGCAGTGTCTCCGGGACAGCTAAAAACATTCAGTACTTC. The complete variable domain, with remaining parts taken from reference TRBV25-1 and TRBJ2-4, reads EADIYQTPRYLVIGTGKKITLECSQTMGHDKMYWYQQDPGMELHLIHYSYGVNSTEKGDLSSESTVSRIRTEHFPLTLESARPSHTSQYLCASSVSGTAKNIQYFGAGTRLSVL.

The rearrangement joins TRBV20-1 to TRBJ2-3, with D possibly TRBD2 on 7 matching bases. Germline V gene data show CDR1 as DFQATT and CDR2 as SNEGSKA (reference sequence). Trimming removed 7 bases from V and 7 bases from J, with 15 bases in between. CDR3 size: 12 residues. The CDR3 DNA follows: TGCAGTGTACCCGGGGGGCCTAATACGCAGTATTTT. It is translated as CSVPGGPNTQYF.

In DNA, the CDR3 is TGCAGCGTGGCCCTACAGGGGGCCCCAGATACGCAGTATTTT. Its protein product is CSVALQGAPDTQYF. V gene TRBV29-1 combines with J gene TRBJ2-3, with 9 bases aligning to TRBD1. The CDR3 loop spans 14 amino acids. The germline gives CDR1 SQVTM, CDR2 ANQGSEA. J gave up 4 bases and V 6 bases, and 8 bases lay outside the gene matches.

This clonotype was observed a handful of times. CDR3 sequence: CASSLTGVKGYTF. The DNA for the CDR3 is TGTGCCAGCAGTTTAACAGGGGTGAAGGGCTACACCTTC. V and J are TRBV6-6 and TRBJ1-2, with 7 bases fitting TRBD1. CDR3 length equals 13 residues. Germline CDR1 MNHNY, CDR2 SVGAGI (reference sequence). After removal of 4 bases from V and 8 bases from J, the junction contained 7 bases not matched to a gene.

This clonotype was found a few times. The V and J genes are TRBV12-3 or TRBV12-4 and TRBJ2-3; 9 bases align to TRBD1. There are 15 residues in the CDR3. The V segment lost 1 base and the J segment 12 bases; nucleotides outside the gene matches: 11. This CDR3 is CASSLVATPGQGQYF. The CDR3 coding sequence is TGTGCCAGCAGTTTAGTGGCCACCCCGGGACAGGGACAGTATTTT.

This clonotype appeared a single time. A junction end diverges from the germline sequence, so it may reflect a read error. The chain uses TRBV30 and TRBJ2-3; maybe TRBD2 (7 bases). The V gene's germline CDR1 is GTSNPN and CDR2 SVGIG (reference sequence). This CDR3 has 12 residues. The CDR3 protein is CAGRGAGDTQYF. The CDR3 DNA reads TGTGCCGGGAGGGGGGCCGGAGATACGCAGTATTTT. The whole variable domain, remainder taken from reference TRBV30 and TRBJ2-3, is SQTIHQWPATLVQPVGSPLSLECTVEGTSNPNLYWYRQAAGRGLQLLFYSVGIGQISSEVPQNLSASRPQDRQFILSSKKLLLSDSGFYLCAGRGAGDTQYFGPGTRLTVL.

This clonotype was picked up many times. The rearrangement links TRBV18 to TRBJ2-3; D may be TRBD1 (5 bases). Germline CDR1 KGHSH, CDR2 LQKENI. The CDR3 consists of 12 residues. Trimming pared 6 bases from V and 4 bases from J, leaving 8 bases between. The CDR3 DNA sequence: TGTGCCAGCTCCCAGGGTTCAGATACGCAGTATTTT. Translation: CASSQGSDTQYF.

This clonotype has a handful of counts. The chain links TRBV19 to TRBJ1-2, with no clear D. Germline values: CDR1 LNHDA, CDR2 SQIVND (reference sequence). V was pared by 0 bases and J by 4 bases, with 12 bases between. This CDR3 spans 15 amino acids. The CDR3 DNA is TGTGCCAGTAGTATAGAGCCCAAGAGGGCCTATGGCTACACCTTC. It specifies CASSIEPKRAYGYTF.

This clonotype was counted only a few times. This chain connects TRBV7-9 to TRBJ1-6; a weak D match, TRBD1 (6 bases). Per the germline V gene, CDR1 is SEHNR and CDR2 is FQNEAQ (reference sequence). This CDR3 comprises 15 residues. Trimming removed 2 bases from V and 6 bases from J, with 11 bases in between. CDR3 DNA: TGTGCCAGCAGCTTATCAGGGGCAGGTAATTCACCCCTCCACTTT. It specifies CASSLSGAGNSPLHF. Filled out from reference TRBV7-9 and TRBJ1-6, the complete variable domain reads DTGVSQNPRHKITKRGQNVTFRCDPISEHNRLYWYRQTLGQGPEFLTYFQNEAQLEKSRLLSDRFSAERPKGSFSTLEIQRTEQGDSAMYLCASSLSGAGNSPLHFGNGTRLTVT.